This T cell receptor beta chain was retrieved from a study of Tregs in tolerant kidney transplant recipients. Profiling relied on immunoSEQ multiplex PCR, and the TCRdb table lists in-frame clones only, not all of them. The sample lists roughly 40,000 clones, around 95% occurring once. To note about this clone: Its antigen remains unknown.

The ends were cut back, 6 bases at V and 3 bases at J, with 15 bases in the middle. Germline lookup yields CDR1 LNHDA and CDR2 SQIVND (reference sequence). This CDR3 is built from 14 residues. Sequencing input: Tregs from blood cultured with allogeneic cells. The chain recombines TRBV19 with TRBJ2-7; D is possibly TRBD1 or TRBD2 (6 bases each). This TCR came from a human donor in good health. This chain's CDR3 is CASRRDTTSYEQYF. DNA of the CDR3: TGTGCCAGTAGGCGGGACACCACTAGCTACGAGCAGTACTTC.